One sample yielded the 12 T cell receptor beta chains listed below, sequenced in a study of identical twins. TCRdb re-analysed the 5' RACE reads in MiXCR, keeping a single row per CDR3 protein. The repertoire holds about 900,000 distinct CDR3 sequences, with over 9% as singletons. This sample also belongs to another study, concerning yellow fever vaccine responses in identical twins.

Sequences were obtained from PBMCs. The origin of the receptors is a woman aged 18-29 years in good health.

There are a few counts of this clonotype. CDR3 in amino acids: CASSPQAPYEQYF. CDR3 in DNA: TGTGCCAGCAGTCCGCAGGCCCCCTACGAGCAGTACTTC. The chain is built from TRBV28 and TRBJ2-7; no clear D gene. With 5 bases removed from V and 2 bases from J, the gap between germline ends came to 10 bases. Germline CDR1 is MDHEN and CDR2 is SYDVKM. This CDR3 is built from 13 residues.

This clonotype was counted many times. The rearrangement links TRBV11-1 to TRBJ1-1; TRBD1 is a possible D gene (6 bases). V shed 5 bases and J shed 1 base, with 20 bases lying between them. Germline V gene sequence: CDR1 SGHAT, CDR2 FQDESV (reference sequence). The CDR3 totals 17 residues. The chain's CDR3 is CASSDSPVQGRNTEAFF. For the CDR3, the DNA is TGTGCCAGCAGCGATTCGCCCGTACAGGGACGGAACACTGAAGCTTTCTTT.

In this sample, this clonotype turned up a few times. The V gene is TRBV5-4, the J gene TRBJ2-7, with no clear D. The CDR3 sequence is 14 residues long. V lost 4 bases to trimming and J lost 2 bases, with 13 bases between them. CDR1 is SGHNT and CDR2 is YYREEE in the germline V gene (reference sequence). The CDR3 protein is CASSLGPYAYEQYV. CDR3 bases: TGTGCCAGCAGCCTAGGCCCCTATGCCTACGAGCAGTACGTC.

The chain couples TRBV12-3 or TRBV12-4 to TRBJ2-7; D is unclear. V lost 3 bases and J 4 bases, leaving 10 bases between the germline ends. The CDR3 runs 13 residues. CDR3 region: CASSFGRLYEQYF. The CDR3 DNA is TGTGCCAGCAGTTTCGGCAGACTTTACGAGCAGTACTTC.

The chain joins TRBV10-3 to TRBJ2-3, with a weak D call TRBD1 (6 bases). Germline CDR1 reads ENHRY; CDR2 reads SYGVKD. This CDR3 is built from 14 residues. Between the trimmed V and J ends, which lost 8 bases and 0 bases, there was a span of 12 bases. The CDR3 loop reads CAIQTGPSTDTQYF. The CDR3 DNA follows: TGTGCCATCCAGACAGGTCCTAGCACAGATACGCAGTATTTT.

This clonotype was picked up a small number of times. The J gene is TRBJ2-3, the V gene TRBV6-1, with 8 bases that match TRBD2. Trimming cost V 10 bases and J 5 bases; bases outside gene matches: 11. Germline V gene sequence: CDR1 MNHNS, CDR2 SASEGT. This CDR3 contains 14 residues. The CDR3 is CATLAGGPGDTQYF. The CDR3 coding sequence is TGTGCCACCCTGGCGGGGGGACCCGGAGATACGCAGTATTTT.

This clonotype was seen more than once but under ten times. The V gene is TRBV5-1, the J gene TRBJ2-2; a weak D match, TRBD1 (6 bases). The V end was cut by 0 bases, the J end by 7 bases, with 10 bases between. CDR1 and CDR2 (germline): SGHRS, YFSETQ. The length of the CDR3 is 14 residues. Written as DNA, the CDR3 is TGCGCCAGCAGCTTGGACAGGGAGATCGGGGAGCTGTTTTTT. Its translation: CASSLDREIGELFF.

This clonotype was counted between two and nine times. This chain connects TRBV11-2 to TRBJ2-1; no reliable D call. V was pared by 8 bases and J by 7 bases, with 21 bases between. CDR3 size: 15 residues. Germline CDR1 reads SGHAT; CDR2 reads FQNNGV. The CDR3 sequence: CASGSPDRGRNEQFF. In DNA, the CDR3 is TGTGCCAGCGGGTCACCCGACCGAGGTCGGAATGAGCAGTTCTTC.

CDR3 coding DNA: TGTGCCGCCCTCGGCGGTACGCAGTATTTT. It yields the protein CAALGGTQYF. The V call is TRBV6-1, the J call TRBJ2-3; D call uncertain. V shed 11 bases and J shed 8 bases, with 11 bases lying between them. CDR1 and CDR2 from the germline V gene are MNHNS and SASEGT. This CDR3 has 10 amino acids.

The rearrangement joins TRBV12-3 or TRBV12-4 to TRBJ2-7; D is possibly TRBD1 (6 bases). Between the trimmed V and J ends, which lost 5 bases and 6 bases, there was a span of 11 bases. The CDR3 is 12 amino acids. For the CDR3, the DNA is TGTGCCAGCAGTGGGGGCAGTCCCGAGCAGTACGTC. Residues: CASSGGSPEQYV.

This chain joins TRBV5-1 and TRBJ2-5; possibly TRBD1 for D (5 bases). Germline CDR1 is SGHRS and CDR2 is YFSETQ. The CDR3 is 17 amino acids. V gave up 6 bases and J gave up 4 bases, with 25 bases separating them. DNA of the CDR3: TGCGCCAGCAAGCCGTTCCCAGGCAGGGAAGAGGTAGAGACCCAGTACTTC. Translating it yields CASKPFPGREEVETQYF. The whole variable domain, remainder taken from reference TRBV5-1 and TRBJ2-5, is KAGVTQTPRYLIKTRGQQVTLSCSPISGHRSVSWYQQTPGQGLQFLFEYFSETQRNKGNFPGRFSGRQFSNSRSEMNVSTLELGDSALYLCASKPFPGREEVETQYFGPGTRLLVL.

This clonotype was observed at least ten times. The V and J genes are TRBV12-3 or TRBV12-4 and TRBJ1-1, with TRBD1 matching 7 bases. CDR3 length: 15 residues. J gave up 0 bases and V 5 bases, and 6 bases lay outside the gene matches. Here the CDR3 DNA reads TGTGCCAGCAGTCCCTCGACAGGGATGAACACTGAAGCTTTCTTT. Amino acid sequence: CASSPSTGMNTEAFF.